Listed below are T cell receptor beta chains from one sample, sequenced in a study of persistence of HIV-infected CD4 T cells. Sequenced by immunoSEQ multiplex PCR; TCRdb stores in-frame clones only, minus some. The sample gives 25,000 to 30,000 clones, more than 75% of which show up once; roughly 4.8% is in the top ten. These receptors have no identified antigens. Sequences were derived from CD4+ T cells sorted from PBMCs after approximately 19-hour stimulation, sampled from a patient who received antiretroviral therapy. These TCRs come from an adult man with HIV who was CMV-seropositive. Both conserved end residues are part of each CDR3. A D gene is named only where the DNA matches it firmly. The size of a clone is reported for some rows only, either as once, few or many, or as a class for expanded clones.

TRBD1 | TRBJ1-1 | - | TRBV28 | CASSLPTGMNTEAFF | TGTGCCAGCAGTCTCCCGACAGGGATGAACACTGAAGCTTTCTTT
TRBD1 | TRBJ2-1 | - | TRBV7-9 | CASSSWDRGNEQFF | TGTGCCAGCAGCTCCTGGGACAGGGGCAATGAGCAGTTCTTC
TRBD1 | TRBJ2-2 | - | TRBV5-8 | CASRGFGDRGGELFF | TGTGCCAGCAGAGGGTTCGGCGACAGGGGCGGGGAGCTGTTTTTT
- | TRBJ1-5 | - | TRBV19 | CASSIKGVSPQPQHF | TGTGCCAGTAGTATCAAGGGTGTCTCTCCCCAGCCCCAGCATTTT
- | TRBJ1-2 | - | TRBV23-1 | CASTSSGDPNYGYTF | TGCGCCAGCACCTCTAGTGGGGACCCTAACTATGGCTACACCTTC
- | TRBJ2-7 | - | TRBV6-5 | CASRPRPGEQYF | TGTGCCAGCAGACCTCGTCCCGGCGAGCAGTACTTC
- | TRBJ1-5 | - | TRBV7-9 | CASSPCIRQAASNQPQHF | TGTGCCAGCAGCCCCTGCATAAGACAGGCTGCTAGCAATCAGCCCCAGCATTTT
- | TRBJ2-3 | - | TRBV19 | CASNRAQGTDTQYF | TGTGCCAGTAATCGGGCCCAGGGCACAGATACGCAGTATTTT
- | TRBJ1-2 | - | TRBV5-1 | CASSLQVISGYTF | TGCGCCAGCAGCTTACAGGTTATTTCTGGCTACACCTTC
- | TRBJ2-2 | - | TRBV3-1/TRBV3-2 | CASSQGYRRGTGELFF | TGTGCCAGCAGCCAAGGATACAGGAGGGGCACCGGGGAGCTGTTTTTT
TRBD1 | TRBJ2-7 | - | TRBV27 | CASSLLPAGGAGYEQYF | TGTGCCAGCAGTTTACTTCCGGCAGGGGGCGCAGGCTACGAGCAGTACTTC
TRBD1 | TRBJ1-2 | - | TRBV7-2 | CASSQRQGFDGYTF | TGTGCCAGCAGCCAGAGACAGGGGTTTGATGGCTACACCTTC
- | TRBJ1-1 | - | TRBV6-6 | CASSYGKQNTEAFF | TGTGCCAGCAGTTATGGGAAACAGAACACTGAAGCTTTCTTT
TRBD1 | TRBJ2-7 | - | TRBV7-6 | CASSRDRGPYEQYF | TGTGCCAGCAGTCGGGACAGGGGCCCCTACGAGCAGTACTTC
- | TRBJ1-5 | - | TRBV5-8 | CASSLSGYSNQPQHF | TGTGCCAGCAGCTTGTCGGGGTATAGCAATCAGCCCCAGCATTTT
TRBD2 | TRBJ2-1 | - | TRBV16 | CASSQRTSGGQVTDNEQFF | TGTGCCAGCAGCCAAAGGACTAGCGGGGGCCAAGTAACCGACAATGAGCAGTTCTTC
- | TRBJ2-7 | - | TRBV5-8 | CASSFGTKSYEQYF | TGTGCCAGCAGCTTCGGGACGAAATCCTACGAGCAGTACTTC
- | TRBJ1-5 | once | TRBV7-2 | CASSQITSGDRYGNQPQHF | TGTGCCAGCAGCCAAATCACTAGCGGAGACCGCTATGGGAATCAGCCCCAGCATTTT
- | TRBJ2-7 | - | TRBV28 | CAIQRGPRGREQYF | TGTGCCATACAGAGGGGGCCCCGGGGGAGGGAGCAGTACTTC
- | TRBJ1-2 | - | TRBV5-1 | CASSLAKTKGDYGYTF | TGCGCCAGCAGCTTGGCGAAAACCAAAGGAGACTATGGCTACACCTTC
- | TRBJ1-2 | - | TRBV12-3/TRBV12-4 | CASSFRVYGYTF | TGTGCCAGCAGTTTTCGGGTCTATGGCTACACCTTC
- | TRBJ2-1 | - | TRBV29-1 | CSGDREGYNEQFF | TGCAGCGGAGACAGGGAGGGCTACAATGAGCAGTTCTTC
- | TRBJ1-5 | - | TRBV5-1 | CASSLNGRNQPQHF | TGCGCCAGCAGCTTGAACGGCCGCAATCAGCCCCAGCATTTT
- | TRBJ2-2 | - | TRBV19 | CASSRTGSTKNTGELFF | TGTGCCAGTAGTAGAACAGGTTCGACGAAGAACACCGGGGAGCTGTTTTTT
TRBD1 | TRBJ1-1 | - | TRBV6-5 | CASTDRERTEAFF | TGTGCCAGCACGGACAGGGAGCGTACTGAAGCTTTCTTT
- | TRBJ2-7 | - | TRBV6-5 | CASRGERDHYEQYF | TGTGCCAGCAGGGGGGAGAGGGACCACTACGAGCAGTACTTC
TRBD1 | TRBJ2-2 | - | TRBV5-1 | CASSTGQFSGELFF | TGCGCCAGCAGCACGGGACAGTTTTCCGGGGAGCTGTTTTTT
TRBD1 | TRBJ2-5 | - | TRBV27 | CASSIFGTEIQETQYF | TGTGCCAGCAGTATTTTTGGGACAGAGATTCAAGAGACCCAGTACTTC
TRBD2 | TRBJ2-7 | - | TRBV18 | CASSPAGGQIYEQYF | TGTGCCAGCTCACCAGCGGGGGGCCAAATCTACGAGCAGTACTTC
- | TRBJ2-6 | once | TRBV6-1 | CASSESSTGANVLTF | TGTGCCAGCAGTGAATCAAGCACTGGGGCCAACGTCCTGACTTTC
- | TRBJ2-3 | few | TRBV6-1 | CASSEASDTQYF | TGTGCCAGCAGTGAAGCGTCAGATACGCAGTATTTT
- | TRBJ1-1 | - | TRBV5-1 | CASSLGSNTEAFF | TGCGCCAGCAGCTTGGGCAGCAACACTGAAGCTTTCTTT
- | TRBJ1-5 | - | TRBV10-3 | CATSSSPESQPQHF | TGTGCCACCAGTAGTAGCCCCGAGAGTCAGCCCCAGCATTTT
TRBD1 | TRBJ2-1 | once | TRBV5-1 | CASSFGQGNNEQFF | TGCGCCAGCAGCTTCGGACAGGGTAACAATGAGCAGTTCTTC
- | TRBJ1-4 | - | TRBV2 | CASSGDQIGEKLFF | TGTGCCAGCAGTGGGGACCAGATTGGTGAAAAACTGTTTTTT
- | TRBJ2-3 | - | TRBV7-9 | CASSPLGGKTDTQYF | TGTGCCAGCAGCCCCCTCGGGGGCAAAACAGATACGCAGTATTTT
TRBD2 | TRBJ2-3 | once | TRBV19 | CASQTSGDTDTQYF | TGTGCCAGTCAGACTAGCGGAGACACAGATACGCAGTATTTT
TRBD1 | TRBJ2-4 | - | TRBV6-6 | CAGCAGGTKNIQYF | TGTGCCGGTTGTGCAGGGGGCACCAAAAACATTCAGTACTTC
- | TRBJ1-1 | - | TRBV6-5 | CASRQVPSTEAFF | TGTGCCAGCAGACAGGTACCGAGCACTGAAGCTTTCTTT
- | TRBJ1-5 | - | TRBV2 | CASSQGGGNQPQHF | TGTGCCAGCAGTCAGGGTGGGGGCAATCAGCCCCAGCATTTT
TRBD1 | TRBJ1-1 | - | TRBV7-9 | CASSPGQGSNTEAFF | TGTGCCAGCAGCCCCGGACAGGGCTCAAACACTGAAGCTTTCTTT
- | TRBJ2-6 | - | TRBV12-3/TRBV12-4 | CASSDISNVLTF | TGTGCCAGCAGCGACATATCCAACGTCCTGACTTTC
- | TRBJ2-7 | - | TRBV11-3 | CASSHGQPPYEQYF | TGTGCCAGCAGCCACGGACAGCCTCCCTACGAGCAGTACTTC
- | TRBJ2-7 | - | TRBV7-9 | CASSFRNSVREQYF | TGTGCCAGCAGCTTTCGGAATTCAGTCCGCGAGCAGTACTTC
- | TRBJ2-1 | - | TRBV21-1 | CASSKVRGMASGLHEQFF | TGTGCCAGCAGCAAAGTACGAGGTATGGCTAGCGGGTTACATGAGCAGTTCTTC
- | TRBJ2-3 | - | TRBV5-1 | CASSFLVGDTQYF | TGCGCCAGCAGCTTTCTAGTGGGAGATACGCAGTATTTT
TRBD1 | TRBJ1-4 | - | TRBV19 | CASRRTGGNEKLFF | TGTGCCAGTAGGAGGACAGGGGGCAATGAAAAACTGTTTTTT
- | TRBJ2-1 | - | TRBV6-2/TRBV6-3 | CASSQLGNEQFF | TGTGCCAGCAGTCAGCTTGGCAATGAGCAGTTCTTC
- | TRBJ1-1 | - | TRBV6-2/TRBV6-3 | CASSYSSGGLNTEAFF | TGTGCCAGCAGTTACTCGTCGGGCGGCCTGAACACTGAAGCTTTCTTT
- | TRBJ1-3 | - | TRBV7-3 | CASSLPDSFGNTIYF | TGTGCCAGCAGCTTACCCGACAGTTTCGGAAACACCATATATTTT
- | TRBJ1-5 | - | TRBV12-5 | CASGLTQPQHF | TGTGCTAGTGGTTTGACTCAGCCCCAGCATTTT
- | TRBJ2-2 | - | TRBV12-3/TRBV12-4 | CASRFANTGELFF | TGTGCCAGCAGGTTCGCGAACACCGGGGAGCTGTTTTTT
- | TRBJ2-3 | once | TRBV3-1/TRBV3-2 | CASSQRLQGGSTDTQYF | TGTGCCAGCAGCCAAAGATTACAGGGCGGGAGCACAGATACGCAGTATTTT
TRBD2 | TRBJ2-4 | - | TRBV27 | CASSPLAGGNIQYF | TGTGCCAGCAGTCCATTAGCGGGGGGGAACATTCAGTACTTC
- | TRBJ1-2 | - | TRBV19 | CASSLVSYGYTF | TGTGCCAGTAGTCTCGTCAGTTACGGCTACACCTTC
TRBD1 | TRBJ2-1 | - | TRBV5-1 | CASSGTGGSSYNEQFF | TGCGCCAGCAGCGGGACAGGTGGGAGCTCCTACAATGAGCAGTTCTTC
- | TRBJ2-7 | few | TRBV5-1 | CASSLALEGYYEQYF | TGCGCCAGCAGCTTGGCCCTGGAGGGGTACTACGAGCAGTACTTC
TRBD1 | TRBJ2-3 | - | TRBV7-2 | CASSSKDRVGTDTQYF | TGTGCCAGCAGCTCAAAGGACAGGGTCGGGACAGATACGCAGTATTTT
- | TRBJ1-6 | few | TRBV5-1 | CASSPAGVYNSPLHF | TGCGCCAGCAGCCCGGCGGGAGTCTATAATTCACCCCTCCACTTT
TRBD2 | TRBJ2-1 | - | TRBV19 | CASSLGGAGEQFF | TGTGCCAGTAGTCTCGGGGGGGCCGGTGAGCAGTTCTTC